This T cell receptor (beta chain) originates from a study of cytotoxic CD8 clonotypes in ibrutinib-treated CLL. Whole-study findings and limits: Public clonotypes were rare and shrank or held steady on treatment.

V dropped 0 bases and J dropped 3 bases, with 9 bases sitting between them. CDR1 is SNHLY, CDR2 FYNNEI, per germline. The CDR3 has 14 amino acids. The data were produced by immunoSEQ multiplex PCR, yet TCRdb's version contains in-frame clones alone and is incomplete. The repertoire holds some 17,000 clones, with approximately 80% as singletons. This clone was seen only a few times. Antigen: not known. Sequenced material: PBMCs, taken before ibrutinib treatment. This clonotype was obtained from a human donor with chronic lymphocytic leukemia. The chain combines TRBV2 with TRBJ2-7; D might be TRBD2 (6 bases). The CDR3 is CASSEAGGSYEQYF. In nucleotides, the CDR3 is TGTGCCAGCAGTGAAGCGGGAGGTAGCTACGAGCAGTACTTC.